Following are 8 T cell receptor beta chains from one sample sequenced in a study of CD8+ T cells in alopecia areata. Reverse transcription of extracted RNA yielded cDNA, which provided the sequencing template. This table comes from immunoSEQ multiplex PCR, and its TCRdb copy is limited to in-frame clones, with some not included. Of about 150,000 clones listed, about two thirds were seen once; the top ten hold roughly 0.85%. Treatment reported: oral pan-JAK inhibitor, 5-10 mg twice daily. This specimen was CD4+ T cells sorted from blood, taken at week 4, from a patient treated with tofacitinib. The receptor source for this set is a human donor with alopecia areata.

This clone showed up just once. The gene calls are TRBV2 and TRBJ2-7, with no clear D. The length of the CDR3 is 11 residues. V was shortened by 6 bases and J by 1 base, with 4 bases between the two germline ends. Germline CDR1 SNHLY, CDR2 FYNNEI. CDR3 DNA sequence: TGTGCCAGCAGGGCATCCTACGAGCAGTACTTC. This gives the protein CASRASYEQYF.

CDR3 bases: TGCAGCTCACGAGGGGGTTGGAGTTACAATGAGCAGTTCTTC. Amino acid sequence: CSSRGGWSYNEQFF. The V gene is TRBV29-1, the J gene TRBJ2-1, with D possibly TRBD1 on 6 matching bases. Trimming removed 8 bases from V and 4 bases from J, with 18 bases in between. The germline CDR1 and CDR2 sequences are SQVTM and ANQGSEA. CDR3 length: 14 amino acids.

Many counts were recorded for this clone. CDR3 in amino acids: CASSLGRGAGTGELFF. CDR3 DNA: TGTGCCAGCAGCTTAGGCCGGGGGGCCGGAACCGGGGAGCTGTTTTTT. The chain joins TRBV7-8 to TRBJ2-2, with a tentative D call TRBD2 (7 bases). V shed 1 base and J shed 5 bases, with 14 bases lying between them. This CDR3 region has 16 residues. Per germline, CDR1 SGHVS and CDR2 FQNEAQ.

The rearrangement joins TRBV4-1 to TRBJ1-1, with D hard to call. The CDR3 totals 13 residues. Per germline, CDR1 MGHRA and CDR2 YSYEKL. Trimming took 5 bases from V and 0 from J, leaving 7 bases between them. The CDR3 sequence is CASSLQVNTEAFF. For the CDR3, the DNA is TGCGCCAGCAGCTTGCAGGTGAACACTGAAGCTTTCTTT.

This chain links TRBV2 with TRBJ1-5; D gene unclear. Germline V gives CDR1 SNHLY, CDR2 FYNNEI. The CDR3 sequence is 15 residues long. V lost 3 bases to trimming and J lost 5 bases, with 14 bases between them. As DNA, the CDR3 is TGTGCCAGCAGTGACCGCCCCGGTGGGCATCAGCCCCAGCATTTT. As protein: CASSDRPGGHQPQHF.

The CDR3 spells CASSFASSTYNEQFF. CDR3 nucleotide sequence: TGTGCCAGCAGCTTTGCGAGCAGCACGTACAATGAGCAGTTCTTC. The rearrangement uses TRBV7-2 and TRBJ2-1; D unresolved. This CDR3 is 15 amino acids long. Trimming shortened V by 3 bases and J by 4 bases, and 13 bases separated the two germline ends. Per the germline V gene, CDR1 is SGHTA and CDR2 is FQGNSA.

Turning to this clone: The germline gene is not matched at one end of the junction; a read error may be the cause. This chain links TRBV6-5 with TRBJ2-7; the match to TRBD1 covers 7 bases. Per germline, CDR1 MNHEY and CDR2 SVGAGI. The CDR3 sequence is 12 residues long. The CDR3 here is CASSNPGTVRFF. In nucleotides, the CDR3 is TGTGCCAGCAGTAACCCAGGGACAGTACGTTTTTTC.

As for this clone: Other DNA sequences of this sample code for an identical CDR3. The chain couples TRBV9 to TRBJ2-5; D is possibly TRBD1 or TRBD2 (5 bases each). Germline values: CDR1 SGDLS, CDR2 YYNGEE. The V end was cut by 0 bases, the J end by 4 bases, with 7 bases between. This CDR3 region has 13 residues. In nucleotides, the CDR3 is TGTGCCAGCAGCGTAGGGGGGAGAGAGACCCAGTACTTC. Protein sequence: CASSVGGRETQYF.